The 20 T cell receptor beta chains in this list originate from one sample, sequenced in a study of human T cells and chemical hapten exposure. One entry per CDR3 protein results from TCRdb running MiXCR on the RACE reads. The sample records approximately 400,000 distinct CDR3 sequences, around 4.8% being singletons. Described time point: patch test 1, 2 weeks after DPC sensitization. Treatment given: therapeutic diphenylcyclopropenone sensitization with weekly scalp DPC. The source was whole blood, collected in connection with sensitization to the hapten diphenylcyclopropenone (DPC). The receptors were gathered from a woman aged 50 to 65 with alopecia areata. Some clones in this sample may be carry-over from other donors' samples.

This clonotype has just a few counts. The J gene is TRBJ1-6, the V gene TRBV18; 11 bases line up with TRBD1. Losses at the gene ends were 3 bases for V and 10 bases for J; bases not matched to a gene: 8. This CDR3 contains 16 residues. Germline V gene sequence: CDR1 KGHSH, CDR2 LQKENI. In DNA, the CDR3 is TGTGCCAGCTCACCGGGTATGGACAGGGGGCACTCACCCCTCCACTTT. It yields the protein CASSPGMDRGHSPLHF.

The CDR3: CASSRPSVMNTGELFF. The CDR3 DNA reads TGTGCCAGCAGTCGCCCTAGCGTAATGAACACCGGGGAGCTGTTTTTT. V gene TRBV6-2 or TRBV6-3 combines with J gene TRBJ2-2, with D possibly matching TRBD2 (6 bases). In germline, CDR1 is MNHEY, CDR2 SVGEGT. The CDR3 is made up of 16 amino acids. The V gene lost 5 bases and the J gene lost 1 base, with 14 bases spanning the gap.

The sample holds many counts of this clonotype. V gene TRBV25-1 combines with J gene TRBJ2-1; weak D call: TRBD2 (7 bases). Germline V CDR1 and CDR2: MGHDK, SYGVNS. The V gene lost 8 bases and the J gene lost 8 bases, with 16 bases spanning the gap. The CDR3 totals 13 residues. Written as DNA, the CDR3 is TGTGCCAGCTCCCTTCCGGGGGGCTATGAGCAGTTCTTC. It translates to CASSLPGGYEQFF.

This clonotype was counted many times. The V and J genes are TRBV3-1 and TRBJ2-1; TRBD2 agrees at 8 bases. The germline V gene has CDR1 LGHDT and CDR2 YNNKEL (reference sequence). The CDR3 spans 16 residues. The V segment lost 1 base and the J segment 9 bases; nucleotides outside the gene matches: 11. This CDR3 reads CASSQARTGGLSEQFF. The CDR3, as DNA: TGTGCCAGCAGCCAAGCTAGGACGGGGGGGCTTAGTGAGCAGTTCTTC.

The chain links TRBV29-1 to TRBJ2-1; 8 bases match TRBD2. Unmatched junction bases numbered 12, after V lost 7 bases and J lost 7 bases. The germline V gene has CDR1 SQVTM and CDR2 ANQGSEA. CDR3 size: 14 residues. As DNA, the CDR3 is TGCAGCGCCCCAAGGAGCGGGAGATGGAATGAGCAGTTCTTC. The encoded protein is CSAPRSGRWNEQFF.

This clonotype showed up many times. This chain links TRBV15 with TRBJ2-7; TRBD1 is a possible D gene (6 bases). The length of the CDR3 is 14 residues. Trimming removed 4 bases from V and 0 bases from J, with 10 bases in between. Germline V gene sequence: CDR1 LNHNV, CDR2 YYDKDF (reference sequence). The CDR3 sequence: CATSNRDNSYEQYF. The DNA for the CDR3 is TGTGCCACCAGCAACCGGGACAACTCCTACGAGCAGTACTTC.

V and J are TRBV20-1 and TRBJ1-6; maybe TRBD1 (5 bases). The CDR3 contains 12 residues. Deletions cut 3 bases from V and 9 bases from J, with 9 bases between. From germline, CDR1 is DFQATT and CDR2 SNEGSKA (reference sequence). The CDR3 loop reads CSARPGGSPLHF. The CDR3 DNA reads TGCAGTGCTAGGCCGGGGGGTTCACCCCTCCACTTT.

At least ten counts were recorded for this clonotype. The chain combines TRBV4-1 with TRBJ1-1, with D perhaps TRBD1 (6 bases). Germline CDR1 and CDR2: MGHRA and YSYEKL. Trimming shortened V by 3 bases and J by 5 bases, and 13 bases separated the two germline ends. The CDR3 contains 14 residues. CDR3 nucleotides: TGCGCCAGCAGCCATGCAGGGGATGGTACTGAAGCTTTCTTT. It codes for CASSHAGDGTEAFF.

This clonotype was seen ten or more times. One end of the junction is discordant with germline, which a read error may explain. The chain links TRBV28 to TRBJ1-5, with D unresolved. The CDR3 length is 13 residues. The germline V gene encodes CDR1 MDHEN and CDR2 SYDVKM. CDR3 sequence: CASSHPRGQPRHF. The DNA for the CDR3 is TGTGCCAGCAGTCACCCCCGCGGTCAGCCCCGGCATTTT.

The rearrangement joins TRBV28 to TRBJ2-1, with unresolved D. V shed 7 bases and J shed 8 bases, with 21 bases lying between them. CDR3 length equals 15 residues. Germline V gene sequence: CDR1 MDHEN, CDR2 SYDVKM. CDR3 in DNA: TGTGCCAGCATCCCTCTTGTGAGGCCAAGCGATGAGCAGTTCTTC. Residues: CASIPLVRPSDEQFF. The entire variable domain, with the rest obtained from reference TRBV28 and TRBJ2-1, is as follows: DVKVTQSSRYLVKRTGEKVFLECVQDMDHENMFWYRQDPGLGLRLIYFSYDVKMKEKGDIPEGYSVSREKKERFSLILESASTNQTSMYLCASIPLVRPSDEQFFGPGTRLTVL.

This clonotype was observed at least ten times. The chain has TRBV29-1 and TRBJ2-2, with 11 bases matching TRBD2. With V trimmed by 7 bases and J by 6 bases, 7 bases remained unmatched. Germline V CDR1 and CDR2: SQVTM, ANQGSEA. The CDR3 loop spans 14 amino acids. CDR3 residues: CSGTSGSVAGELFF. The CDR3 region has the DNA TGCAGCGGTACTAGCGGGAGCGTCGCCGGGGAGCTGTTTTTT.

There are many counts of this clonotype. The chain couples TRBV12-3 or TRBV12-4 to TRBJ1-1, with D tentatively TRBD1 (5 bases). Trimming left V 5 bases short and J 1 base short, with 8 bases between. The CDR3 runs to 13 residues. CDR3 amino acids: CASSNTGNTEAFF. DNA for the CDR3: TGTGCCAGCAGTAATACAGGGAACACTGAAGCTTTCTTT.

This clonotype has a handful of counts. The rearrangement joins TRBV30 to TRBJ1-6; 9 bases line up with TRBD1. The germline gives CDR1 GTSNPN, CDR2 SVGIG (reference sequence). The CDR3 has 12 amino acids. Trimming at V came to 8 bases and at J to 9 bases, leaving 5 bases not matched to a gene. In DNA, the CDR3 is TGTGCCCTAGGACAGGGGAGTTCACCCCTCCACTTT. As protein: CALGQGSSPLHF.

Only a few counts were recorded for this clonotype. The CDR3 DNA follows: TGTGCCTGGAATTCAGGACTCAGCAATCAGCCCCAGCATTTT. Protein: CAWNSGLSNQPQHF. V usage is TRBV30 and J usage is TRBJ1-5, with D unclear. The CDR3 covers 14 residues. V was clipped by 4 bases and J by 1 base, with 11 bases between them. CDR1 GTSNPN and CDR2 SVGIG come from the germline V gene (reference sequence). Supplemented by reference TRBV30 and TRBJ1-5, the full variable domain reads SQTIHQWPATLVQPVGSPLSLECTVEGTSNPNLYWYRQAAGRGLQLLFYSVGIGQISSEVPQNLSASRPQDRQFILSSKKLLLSDSGFYLCAWNSGLSNQPQHFGDGTRLSIL.

This chain links TRBV27 with TRBJ2-3, with D tentatively TRBD2 (6 bases). V lost 2 bases to trimming and J lost 4 bases, with 10 bases between them. This CDR3 has 14 residues. The V gene's germline CDR1 is MNHEY and CDR2 SMNVEV (reference sequence). This CDR3 is CASSLTSRADTQYF. CDR3 sequence (DNA): TGTGCCAGCAGTTTAACTAGCAGGGCAGATACGCAGTATTTT.

This clonotype came up many times. This chain connects TRBV27 to TRBJ1-5; 8 bases line up with TRBD1. J was trimmed by 3 bases and V by 4 bases; bases with no gene match: 5. The CDR3 contains 15 residues. The germline V gene has CDR1 MNHEY and CDR2 SMNVEV (reference sequence). The CDR3 DNA reads as TGTGCCAGCAGTTCTTGGACAGGGAACAATCAGCCCCAGCATTTT. Protein: CASSSWTGNNQPQHF.

This clonotype was detected a few times. The rearrangement joins TRBV7-9 to TRBJ2-2; D remains unclear. The CDR3 contains 12 residues. V lost 3 bases, J lost 10 bases, and 9 bases lay in between. Per germline, CDR1 SEHNR and CDR2 FQNEAQ (reference sequence). CDR3 in DNA: TGTGCCAGCAGCTTGTGGACGGAGGAGCTGTTTTTT. Amino acids: CASSLWTEELFF.

This clonotype has just a few counts. The chain is built from TRBV6-5 and TRBJ2-6, with no clear D. With 0 bases removed from V and 0 bases from J, the gap between germline ends came to 9 bases. This CDR3 spans 17 amino acids. Looked up from germline, CDR1 is MNHEY and CDR2 is SVGAGI. The CDR3, as DNA: TGTGCCAGCAGTTACTCTCAGGTGTACTCTGGGGCCAACGTCCTGACTTTC. The encoded protein is CASSYSQVYSGANVLTF.

This clonotype was seen repeatedly, ten times or more. J is TRBJ1-4 and V is TRBV7-9; D might be TRBD1 (6 bases). CDR3 size: 15 residues. Trimming took off 8 bases at V and 8 bases at J, with 21 bases between the two ends. CDR1 is SEHNR, CDR2 FQNEAQ, per germline (reference sequence). CDR3 amino acids: CASSWEGELEEKLFF. CDR3 coding DNA: TGTGCCAGCTCCTGGGAGGGGGAATTGGAGGAAAAACTGTTTTTT.

This clonotype was seen repeatedly, ten times or more. The chain is built from TRBV4-3 and TRBJ2-1, with D possibly TRBD2 on 5 matching bases. The CDR3 has 15 amino acids. The V end was cut by 2 bases, the J end by 0 bases, with 8 bases between. CDR1 and CDR2 from the germline V gene are LGHNA and YSLEER. The CDR3 spells CASSQRGSSYNEQFF. CDR3 in DNA: TGCGCCAGCAGCCAACGAGGGAGCTCCTACAATGAGCAGTTCTTC.